Given below is one T cell receptor beta chain in context. This entry belongs to a study of blood T cell repertoires in COVID-19. The CDR3 consists of 11 residues. Germline V gene sequence: CDR1 DFQATT, CDR2 SNEGSKA (reference sequence). V lost 3 bases, J lost 8 bases, and 10 bases lay in between. Assay used: immunoSEQ multiplex PCR; TCRdb lists only in-frame clones, some missing. This table holds 150,000 to 200,000 clones, about 86% found once. The chain joins TRBV20-1 to TRBJ1-2, with a tentative D call TRBD1 (5 bases). The sequencing sample was made of peripheral blood. This TCR derives from a man aged 55-75 years with acute or convalescent COVID-19. This CDR3 reads CSASGTRGYTF. The CDR3 DNA sequence: TGCAGTGCTAGTGGGACTCGGGGCTACACCTTC.